Listed below are T cell receptor beta chains from one sample, sequenced in a study of blood T cells in healthy people across ages. TCRdb independently ran MiXCR on the 5' RACE reads; one entry per CDR3 protein. The data hold around 1,100,000 distinct CDR3 sequences, with roughly two fifths observed a single time. The sequencing input was blood. Receptor source: a man between 18 and 35 years old in good health. The CDR3 runs from the conserved cysteine through the conserved F or W. The order of the fields is J gene, D gene, V gene, clone size, CDR3 DNA, CDR3 protein. D genes are given only for firm matches. Only some rows state a clone size, as once, few, many or a class for expanded clones.

>TRBJ1-1|TRBD1|TRBV2|few
TGTGCCAGCGGAGGGACAGGGGTAACTGAAGCTTTCTTT
CASGGTGVTEAFF
>TRBJ2-3|.|TRBV20-1|few
TGCAGTGCTAGAGGGGAACGGAGCACACTTACAGATACGCAGTATTTT
CSARGERSTLTDTQYF
>TRBJ2-7|TRBD1|TRBV20-1|.
TGCAGTGCAAGGACAGGGGAGACTTACGAGCAGTACTTC
CSARTGETYEQYF
>TRBJ2-2|TRBD1|TRBV7-9|.
TGTGCCAGCACCTCCGGGACAGGGCGAACCGGGGAGCTGTTTTTT
CASTSGTGRTGELFF
>TRBJ2-3|.|TRBV9|few
TGTGCCAGCAGCCTCATGGGGTTGTTTGGGGCAGATACGCAGTATTTT
CASSLMGLFGADTQYF
>TRBJ2-7|.|TRBV20-1|few
TGCAGTGCTAGAAGGACAATCTACGAGCAGTACTTC
CSARRTIYEQYF
>TRBJ1-1|.|TRBV4-2|.
TGTGCCAGCAGCCAAGAACGGGGTTCCGCTGAAGCTTTCTTT
CASSQERGSAEAFF
>TRBJ2-1|TRBD2|TRBV15|.
TGTGCCACCAGCAGAGCCGGACTAGCGGGGGGTGGTGAGCAGTTCTTC
CATSRAGLAGGGEQFF
>TRBJ1-6|TRBD1|TRBV5-1|few
TGCGCCAGCAGCTTACGACAGGGGTATTCACCCCTCCACTTT
CASSLRQGYSPLHF
>TRBJ1-4|.|TRBV7-2|.
TGTGCCAGCAGCAAACCTGCGGGCAGGGAGGGTGAAAAACTGTTTTTT
CASSKPAGREGEKLFF
>TRBJ1-1|.|TRBV7-2|few
TGTGCCAGCAGGACACAGGGATACACTGAAGCTTTCTTT
CASRTQGYTEAFF
>TRBJ1-4|.|TRBV20-1|.
TGCAGTGCTAGAGGCCCGACGGCCCGTAATGAAAAACTGTTTTTT
CSARGPTARNEKLFF
>TRBJ2-2|.|TRBV6-2/TRBV6-3|.
TGTGCCAGCAGTTACTCGACCAGGGGAAAGAACACCGGGGAGCTGTTTTTT
CASSYSTRGKNTGELFF
>TRBJ2-5|TRBD2|TRBV6-6|.
TGTGCGAGCCGGGGTAGCGGGGGGGCGGAGACCCAGTACTTC
CASRGSGGAETQYF
>TRBJ2-7|.|TRBV14|.
TGTGCCAGCGGCCTGAGGGGCACCTACGAGCAGTACTTC
CASGLRGTYEQYF
>TRBJ2-3|TRBD2|TRBV5-1|few
TGCGCCAGCAGCTTGGAAACTAGCGGGGGCCTCACAGATACGCAGTATTTT
CASSLETSGGLTDTQYF
>TRBJ1-5|TRBD1|TRBV20-1|.
TGCAGTGCTAGAAAAGGGGGCGGTCCTAATCAGCCCCAGCATTTT
CSARKGGGPNQPQHF
>TRBJ2-4|.|TRBV20-1|.
TGCAGTGCTAGAGACGGAACGCTAGCCAAAACCATTCAGTACTTC
CSARDGTLAKTIQYF
>TRBJ2-7|TRBD1|TRBV6-2/TRBV6-3|.
TGTGCCAGCAGGTCCCAGGGGGCGAATCTTTACGAGCAGTACTTC
CASRSQGANLYEQYF
>TRBJ2-1|.|TRBV7-2|.
TGTGCCAGCAGCTTAGTGGCTGCTCCCTCCTACAATGAGCAGTTCTTC
CASSLVAAPSYNEQFF
>TRBJ1-2|TRBD1|TRBV12-3/TRBV12-4|few
TGTGCCAGCAGTTTTAGAGGGGGCAGTGGCTACACCTTC
CASSFRGGSGYTF
>TRBJ1-1|.|TRBV7-2|few
TGTGCCAGCAGCCCTGACAGGTTACGGGCTTTCTTT
CASSPDRLRAFF
>TRBJ1-2|.|TRBV12-3/TRBV12-4|few
TGTGCCAGCAGTAGAACAGGGTACGAATATGGCTACACCTTC
CASSRTGYEYGYTF
>TRBJ1-2|.|TRBV21-1|.
TGTGCCAGCAGCCCGCCGTGGTGGGGTACCAACTATGGCTACACCTTC
CASSPPWWGTNYGYTF
>TRBJ1-1|.|TRBV9|.
TGTGCCAGCAGCGGTAGAAACCTCGGCGTTGAGAACACTGAAGCTTTCTTT
CASSGRNLGVENTEAFF
>TRBJ1-3|TRBD1|TRBV12-3/TRBV12-4|.
TGTGCCAGCAGCAAAACCGGGACAGGGCCCAGAAACACCATATATTTT
CASSKTGTGPRNTIYF
>TRBJ2-7|TRBD1|TRBV27|few
TGTGCCAGCAGTTTCAAACAGGGGGCTAACGAGCAGTACTTC
CASSFKQGANEQYF
>TRBJ2-3|.|TRBV21-1|few
TGTGCCAGCAGAATCTTCCAGGGAACTACAGATACGCAGTATTTT
CASRIFQGTTDTQYF
>TRBJ1-1|.|TRBV10-3|.
TGTGCCATCAGTGGGACGGAGAACACTGAAGTTTTCTTT
CAISGTENTEVFF
>TRBJ1-2|.|TRBV18|.
TGTGCCAGCTCACCATCGGGGGGCAGCTCCCTAAACTATGGCTACACCTTC
CASSPSGGSSLNYGYTF
>TRBJ2-7|.|TRBV29-1|few
TGCAGCTTCTGGACAAGATTATACGAGCAGTACTTC
CSFWTRLYEQYF
>TRBJ1-6|TRBD1|TRBV9|.
TGTGCCAGCAGCCCCACAGGGGGTGACGATAATTCACCCCTCCACTTT
CASSPTGGDDNSPLHF
>TRBJ1-2|TRBD1|TRBV2|few
TGTGCCAGCAGGGAGGGGGCCTATGGCTACACCTTC
CASREGAYGYTF
>TRBJ2-3|.|TRBV12-3/TRBV12-4|.
TGTGCCAGCAGAGTCCGATTCGATACGCAGTATTTT
CASRVRFDTQYF
>TRBJ2-5|.|TRBV7-9|few
TGTGCCAGCAGCTTAGCCCACTACCAAGGGCGGCAGCAAGAGACCCAGTACTTC
CASSLAHYQGRQQETQYF
>TRBJ2-1|.|TRBV6-2/TRBV6-3|.
TGTGCCAGCAGGAGGCTAGATAATGATGAGCAGTTCTTC
CASRRLDNDEQFF
>TRBJ2-4|TRBD2|TRBV4-2|.
TGTGCCAGCAGCCGAGAGCTCCGCGGGGGGGCCGGCAAAAACATTCAGTACTTC
CASSRELRGGAGKNIQYF
>TRBJ1-4|.|TRBV29-1|.
TGCAGCGTCGGTCCCTCCGGGCAGGTCGAGGAAAAACTGTTTTTT
CSVGPSGQVEEKLFF
>TRBJ1-2|.|TRBV12-3/TRBV12-4|.
TGTGCCAGCAGGCCCCAGCTTTGGGGCTACACCTTC
CASRPQLWGYTF
>TRBJ1-1|.|TRBV6-1|.
TGTGCCAGCAGGGGGGGACACACTGAAGCTTTCTTT
CASRGGHTEAFF
>TRBJ2-3|.|TRBV24-1|.
TGTGCCACCAGTGATTCTCTTACTGCGCAGTATTTT
CATSDSLTAQYF
>TRBJ1-4|.|TRBV20-1|few
TGCAGTGCTAGAGCTCCCCGGGGGTACGAGGAAAAACTGTTTTTT
CSARAPRGYEEKLFF
>TRBJ2-2|.|TRBV14|.
TGTGCCAGCAGCCAAGTCTTTGACCGGGAGCTGTTTTTT
CASSQVFDRELFF
>TRBJ2-1|TRBD2|TRBV6-5|.
TGTGCCAGCAGTTACACGACTAGCGGGGGGCCTAAACTCAATGAGCAGTTCTTC
CASSYTTSGGPKLNEQFF
>TRBJ2-7|.|TRBV20-1|.
TGCAGTGCCCTAGGGCCCCTAGTACACGAGCAGTACTTC
CSALGPLVHEQYF
>TRBJ1-1|.|TRBV20-1|few
TGCAGTGCTAGAGTGGTAAGGGACACTGAAGCTTTCTTT
CSARVVRDTEAFF
>TRBJ2-7|TRBD1|TRBV20-1|.
TGCAGTGCCCTTAGGCAGGGGGAGACTTTTGGGTACGAGCAGTACTTC
CSALRQGETFGYEQYF
>TRBJ2-3|TRBD2|TRBV4-1|.
TGCGCCAGCCACCCTAGCGGGGTTAGCACAGATACGCAGTATTTT
CASHPSGVSTDTQYF
>TRBJ1-3|.|TRBV20-1|once
TGCAGTGCTAGTTGGGGGAGTGGAAACACCATATATTTT
CSASWGSGNTIYF
>TRBJ1-2|TRBD1|TRBV20-1|few
TGCAGTGCTAGTCCCCCGGACAGGGAGGGTTATGGCTACACCTTC
CSASPPDREGYGYTF
>TRBJ1-2|.|TRBV5-5|few
TGTGCCAGCAGCTTAGGCAGGGACCGTTTCTATGGCTACACCTTC
CASSLGRDRFYGYTF
>TRBJ2-3|TRBD1|TRBV6-2/TRBV6-3|.
TGTGCCAGCCACAGGACAGGGACCGATACGCAGTATTTT
CASHRTGTDTQYF
>TRBJ1-4|.|TRBV20-1|.
TGCGTGGCAGACCACCCAGCAGCTAATGAAAAACTGTTTTTT
CVADHPAANEKLFF
>TRBJ2-6|.|TRBV28|.
TGTGCCTGCATGGACGGCTCTGGGGCCAACGTCCTGACTTTC
CACMDGSGANVLTF
>TRBJ1-1|.|TRBV7-3|.
TGTGCCAGTCGTGGGGATCTAAACACTGAAGCTTTCTTT
CASRGDLNTEAFF